This TCR beta chain was documented in a study of blood T cell repertoires in COVID-19. Study overall: Samples representing acute and convalescent COVID-19 were sourced from the United States, Italy and Spain. PBMCs, B-cell-depleted T cells, or T cells were the source of the cDNA or gDNA that made up the material.

In the original processing: Reference gene primers were amplified, and this amplification served to estimate nucleated cell counts. Repertoires were generated with immunoSEQ multiplex PCR, while TCRdb's copy carries only in-frame clones and drops some. V, J and clone size reflect that table, while D and trimming were determined from the DNA. The table records approximately 26,000 clones, approximately 82% of them present only once. The CDR3 runs to 15 residues. Germline lookup yields CDR1 SGHNT and CDR2 YENEEA. V was pared by 3 bases and J by 2 bases, with 14 bases between. In this sample, this clone turned up once.

This sequence originates from a human donor in a cohort sampled during active COVID-19. V gene TRBV11-3 combines with J gene TRBJ2-7; D may be TRBD2 (6 bases). The specimen sequenced was peripheral blood. CDR3 DNA sequence: TGTGCCAGCAGCTTGGGGGACTCAAACACCTACGAGCAGTACTTC. This sequence encodes CASSLGDSNTYEQYF.